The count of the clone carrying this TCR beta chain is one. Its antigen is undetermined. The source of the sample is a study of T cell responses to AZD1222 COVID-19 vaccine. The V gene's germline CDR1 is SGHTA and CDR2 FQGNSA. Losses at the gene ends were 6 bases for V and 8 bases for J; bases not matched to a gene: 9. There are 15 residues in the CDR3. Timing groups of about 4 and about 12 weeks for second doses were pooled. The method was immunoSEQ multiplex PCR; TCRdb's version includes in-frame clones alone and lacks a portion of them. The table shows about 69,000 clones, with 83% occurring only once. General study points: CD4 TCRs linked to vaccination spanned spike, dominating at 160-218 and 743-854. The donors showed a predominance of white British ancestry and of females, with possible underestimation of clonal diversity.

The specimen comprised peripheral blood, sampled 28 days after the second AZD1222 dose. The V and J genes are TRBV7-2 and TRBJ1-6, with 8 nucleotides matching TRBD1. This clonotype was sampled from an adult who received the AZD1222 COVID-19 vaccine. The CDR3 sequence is CASRLSIQGDSPLHF. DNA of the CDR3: TGTGCCAGCAGGCTTAGCATACAGGGGGATTCACCCCTCCACTTT. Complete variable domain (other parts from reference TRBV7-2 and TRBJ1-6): GAGVSQSPSNKVTEKGKDVELRCDPISGHTALYWYRQSLGQGLEFLIYFQGNSAPDKSGLPSDRFSAERTGGSVSTLTIQRTQQEDSAVYLCASRLSIQGDSPLHFGNGTRLTVT.